This TCR beta chain was recovered during a study of shared clonotypes between healthy human individuals. Measured with immunoSEQ multiplex PCR; TCRdb has only the in-frame clones, and not every one. The repertoire holds approximately 2.1 million clones, with approximately 95% as singletons. The sequencing sample was made of naive CD4+ T cells from PBMCs. Documented subset: CD45RA+ positively selected. The receptor comes from a man aged 18 to 29 in good health. Some clones in this sample may be carry-over from other donors' samples.

Written as DNA, the CDR3 is TGTGCCAGCAGCGCCGCTCGCTGGGATCGTTACGAGCAGTACTTC. The encoded protein is CASSAARWDRYEQYF. The chain couples TRBV5-4 to TRBJ2-7; D gene ambiguous. This CDR3 is built from 15 residues. Germline CDR1 and CDR2: SGHNT and YYREEE (reference sequence). Trimming pared 4 bases from V and 4 bases from J, leaving 18 bases between.